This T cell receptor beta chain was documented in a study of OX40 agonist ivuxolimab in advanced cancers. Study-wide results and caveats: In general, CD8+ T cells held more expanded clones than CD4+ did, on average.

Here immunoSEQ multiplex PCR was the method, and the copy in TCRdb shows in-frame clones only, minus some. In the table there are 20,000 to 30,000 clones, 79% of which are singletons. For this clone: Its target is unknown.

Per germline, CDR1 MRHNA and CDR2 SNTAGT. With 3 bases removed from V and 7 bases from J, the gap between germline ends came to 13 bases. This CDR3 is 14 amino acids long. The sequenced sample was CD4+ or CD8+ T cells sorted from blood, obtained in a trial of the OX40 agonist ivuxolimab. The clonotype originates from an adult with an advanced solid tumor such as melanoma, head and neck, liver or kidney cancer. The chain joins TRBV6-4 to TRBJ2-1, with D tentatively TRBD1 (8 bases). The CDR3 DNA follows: TGTGCCAGCAGTGAACAGGGGGAGGGGAATGAGCAGTTCTTC. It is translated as CASSEQGEGNEQFF.